The source of this TCR beta chain is a study of cytomegalovirus exposure and HLA in healthy donors listed by TCRdb under 2017. Regarding the research as a whole: An earlier analysis of 587 of the donors reported 276 Gb of sequence data and 117 million unique TCR beta sequences obtained from roughly 180 million T cells. Approximately 300 gigabases of sequencing data and around 85 million unique TCR sequences made up an early release that covered approximately 700 HLA-typed donors. Among the roughly 380 genotyped donors, around 81% belonged to the genetic ancestry cluster associated with self-reported Caucasian donors. Across 398 genotyped donors of the cohort, an average of approximately 240,000 unique TCR beta nucleotide sequences per donor were sequenced, and roughly 18% of those sequences were non-productive. Donor age, sex, ethnicity and CMV serostatus were compiled together with the repertoire data. A later genetic analysis used genome-wide SNP genotypes for about three fifths of the 666 donors, treating that subset as a discovery cohort. Every discovery cohort repertoire had been produced on one sequencing platform. HLA typing covered class I and class II loci at four-digit resolution. A later analysis re-analyzed previously published TCR beta repertoires from roughly 690 donors and added high-resolution HLA genotyping to study TCR occurrence patterns. The T cell repertoires of some 670 subjects were profiled by immunosequencing and related to cytomegalovirus serostatus. Because of strong linkage in the cohort, five DR-DQ haplotypes were treated as single units for association and clustering. In an earlier analysis of several hundred of the donors, high-throughput TCR beta sequencing was used to judge whether each TCR beta V gene segment behaved as functional or pseudogenic. The later analysis used no new phenotypic data to find candidate immune exposures, relying instead on TCR beta sequences and their occurrence across donors. The study combined high-throughput TCR immunosequencing, statistical association of individual TCRs with disease status, and machine learning to predict cytomegalovirus infection status. In addition to the first cohort of 666 subjects, a separate validation cohort of about 120 different subjects was used. The number of donors typed differed by locus, with 629-630 for A, B, C, DRB1 and DQB1, 522 for DQA1, 606 for DPA1, and around 430 for DPB1. The study was designed to test whether signatures of past pathogen exposure could be identified by cataloging public T cell receptors.

The cohort was made up of 666 healthy bone marrow donors. Cohort members were all nominally healthy when sampled, although unrecorded immune exposures were likely present. The donor tested CMV seropositive, placing the donor among the 290 or so seropositive members of the cohort. Each donor provided a peripheral blood sample, and peripheral blood mononuclear cells were used for TCR beta sequencing. The Qiagen DNeasy Blood Extraction Kit was used to extract genomic DNA from the blood cell samples. The method was the immunoSEQ multiplex PCR assay. A mixture of 60 forward primers for TCR Vbeta segments and 13 reverse primers for TCR Jbeta segments was used in the multiplex PCR. A multiplex PCR assay on genomic DNA amplified the CDR3 region of rearranged TCR beta genes. On the Illumina HiSeq System, the amplified TCR beta libraries were sequenced as 87-base-pair reads. Regarding the original processing steps: A later analysis counted about 80 million unique TCR beta chains across the 666 repertoires, and 10 million to 12 million of these chains were shared by at least two donors. To remove PCR and sequencing errors, raw reads were error-corrected and collapsed into unique sequences using a nearest-neighbor algorithm that merged closely related sequences. V, D and J gene segments were assigned by aligning CDR3 sequences to IMGT reference sequences. For a sequence to be retained, a match of at least six nucleotides was required to both a V gene segment and a J gene segment. A rearrangement counted as productive if the CDR3 had no stop codons and remained in frame with V and J, and every other rearrangement counted as non-productive. CDR3 was defined according to IMGT convention as the region running from the second conserved V-encoded cysteine to the conserved J-encoded phenylalanine. In an earlier analysis of 550 to 650 of the donors, sequences lacking an unambiguous match to a single V gene segment were excluded. An earlier analysis of 550 to 650 of the donors classified V segments as functional when productive rearrangements were above 56.7% and as segregating when the standard deviation between donors was above 5%. A statistical classification framework was developed to diagnose cytomegalovirus status using the catalog of TCR beta chain sequences. A later analysis assigned V and J genes by comparing TCR nucleotide sequences with IMGT/GENE-DB human TR gene sequences. A later analysis assigned CDR3 sequences and most-parsimonious VDJ recombination scenarios with the TCRdist pipeline. In a later analysis, every TCR beta chain was defined by the combination of its CDR3 amino acid sequence and its V-gene family, and reads without a unique V-gene family were dropped. A later analysis removed 550 to 700 highly shared, low-generation-probability nucleotide sequences to deal with suspected cross-contamination and a sequencing artifact. In a later analysis, a clonal expansion index was calculated for each public chain from normalized within-repertoire ranks of inferred template counts. In a later analysis, generation probabilities were computed with a VDJ recombination model fitted to out-of-frame rearrangements, and the resulting probabilities were checked against IGoR. In a later analysis, hypergeometric tests were used to score TCR-TCR, TCR-HLA and TCR-CMV co-occurrence, with a repertoire-size bias correction applied to TCR pairs. False discovery rates were estimated in a later analysis by permuting HLA or CMV assignments 20 times. In a later analysis, co-occurring TCRs were grouped with DBSCAN, and TCRdist sequence similarity was added when clustering was performed within HLA-allele-positive subsets. Co-occurrence clustering excluded repertoires with fewer than 30,000 or more than 120,000 public chains, plus five with anomalous nucleotide sharing. TCRdb obtained this table from immuneACCESS and retained in-frame rearrangements with V and J assigned. These tables miss some clones; where compared with another copy, unresolved V genes account for less than half of the shortfall, and the remainder is unexplained. The V and J calls and clone size come from that table; D and trimming were worked out from the DNA. The sample table holds tens of thousands of clones. 22% of the sample is held by the ten biggest clonotypes.

CDR1 and CDR2 are read off the germline V gene (reference sequence) as DFQATT and SNEGSKA. From the cysteine through the phenylalanine, the CDR3 covers 10 amino acids. The only DNA kept is the CDR3, 30 bases in frame from the first base. A note on this clone: The antigen it binds to is not known.

What the work shows at the level of the full study, not this receptor alone: Presence/absence analyses assumed roughly uniform sequencing depth across donors, an assumption that may not hold. V-gene and J-gene trimming of TCR beta chains was associated with a missense DCLRE1C variant in a later genetic analysis, and the association was replicated in an independent cohort. The sequencing pipeline was judged likely to have produced a cluster of highly shared sequence variants as a technical artifact. Linkage disequilibrium might explain the correlated functional status among segregating V segments, but an unknown experimental factor could not be excluded. An earlier analysis of approximately 590 of the donors showed that most TCR beta V segments appeared in productive rearrangements either about 90% or about 30% of the time, which broadly matched IMGT annotations. Some IMGT-functional V segments, including TRBV6-2 and TRBV6-3, could not be distinguished by the 87-base-pair reads and were therefore excluded. At a false discovery rate of 0.05, a later analysis linked under 20,000 TCR beta sequences to specific HLA alleles. In vitro tests confirmed that a few of the cytomegalovirus-associated TCR beta chains recognize cytomegalovirus antigens. Only TCR beta chains were sequenced in this cohort, and the absence of alpha or paired-chain data limited detectable features. A further reported finding was that TCR beta sequences accurately predicted the HLA-A and HLA-B alleles for most subjects in the first cohort. Because counts were too low, roughly 16 rarely observed V segments, including chromosome 9 orphons, were left out of the earlier analysis of 500 to 750 of the donors. It was suggested by the authors that the approach could potentially be generalized to other disease states and immunological phenotypes. A later genetic analysis reported fewer N-insertions in productive TCRs among donors in an Asian-associated ancestry cluster than the roughly 720-donor mean. In a later analysis, HLA-associated TCR beta chains showed more clonal expansion and lower generation probabilities than non-associated chains that were equally common. A later analysis reported that several top co-occurrence clusters appeared linked to parvovirus B19, influenza, CMV and Epstein-Barr virus. Immune exposure information for the cohort was limited to CMV serostatus. In the study, some 160 TCR beta chains were listed as associated with cytomegalovirus. In a later analysis, TCR association rates were found to vary across HLA loci, with the most associated TCRs seen for DRB1 alleles and the fewest for HLA-C alleles. Assigning TCR associations to individual alleles was difficult when HLA alleles, especially DR and DQ, strongly co-occurred. Most TCR sequences were seen in very few donors, while some public TCRs were found in many individuals. A later analysis found that most CMV-associated TCR beta chains appeared HLA-restricted, with HLA associations seemingly driven largely by CMV exposure. HLA typing was unavailable for some donors at each locus, so association tests used only the typed subset. Cytomegalovirus status was reported to be diagnosed by the classifier with high specificity and sensitivity in both the original and validation cohorts.

What was sequenced was PBMCs. This sequence uses TRBV20-1 and TRBJ1-1; a tentative D match to TRBD1 spans 5 bases. This receptor was obtained from a man aged 55 to 70 in good health and CMV-seropositive. The CDR3 has the sequence CRGGNTEAFF. The DNA is TGCAGGGGGGGGAACACTGAAGCTTTCTTT.